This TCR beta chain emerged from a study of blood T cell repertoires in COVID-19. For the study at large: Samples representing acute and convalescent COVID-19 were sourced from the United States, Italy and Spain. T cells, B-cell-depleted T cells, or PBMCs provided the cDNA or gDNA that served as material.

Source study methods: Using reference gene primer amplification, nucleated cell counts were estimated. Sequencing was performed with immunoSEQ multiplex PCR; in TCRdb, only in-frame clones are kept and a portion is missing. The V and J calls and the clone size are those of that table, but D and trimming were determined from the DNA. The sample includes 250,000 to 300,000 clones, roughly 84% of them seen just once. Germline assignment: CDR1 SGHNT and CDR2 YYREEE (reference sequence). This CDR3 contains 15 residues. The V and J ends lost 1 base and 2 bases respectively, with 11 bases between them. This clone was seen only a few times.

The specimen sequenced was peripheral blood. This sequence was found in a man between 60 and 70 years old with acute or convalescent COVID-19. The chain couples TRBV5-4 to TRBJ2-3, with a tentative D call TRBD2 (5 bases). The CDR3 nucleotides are TGTGCCAGCAGCTTGACGGGGTTTATCACAGATACGCAGTATTTT. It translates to CASSLTGFITDTQYF.